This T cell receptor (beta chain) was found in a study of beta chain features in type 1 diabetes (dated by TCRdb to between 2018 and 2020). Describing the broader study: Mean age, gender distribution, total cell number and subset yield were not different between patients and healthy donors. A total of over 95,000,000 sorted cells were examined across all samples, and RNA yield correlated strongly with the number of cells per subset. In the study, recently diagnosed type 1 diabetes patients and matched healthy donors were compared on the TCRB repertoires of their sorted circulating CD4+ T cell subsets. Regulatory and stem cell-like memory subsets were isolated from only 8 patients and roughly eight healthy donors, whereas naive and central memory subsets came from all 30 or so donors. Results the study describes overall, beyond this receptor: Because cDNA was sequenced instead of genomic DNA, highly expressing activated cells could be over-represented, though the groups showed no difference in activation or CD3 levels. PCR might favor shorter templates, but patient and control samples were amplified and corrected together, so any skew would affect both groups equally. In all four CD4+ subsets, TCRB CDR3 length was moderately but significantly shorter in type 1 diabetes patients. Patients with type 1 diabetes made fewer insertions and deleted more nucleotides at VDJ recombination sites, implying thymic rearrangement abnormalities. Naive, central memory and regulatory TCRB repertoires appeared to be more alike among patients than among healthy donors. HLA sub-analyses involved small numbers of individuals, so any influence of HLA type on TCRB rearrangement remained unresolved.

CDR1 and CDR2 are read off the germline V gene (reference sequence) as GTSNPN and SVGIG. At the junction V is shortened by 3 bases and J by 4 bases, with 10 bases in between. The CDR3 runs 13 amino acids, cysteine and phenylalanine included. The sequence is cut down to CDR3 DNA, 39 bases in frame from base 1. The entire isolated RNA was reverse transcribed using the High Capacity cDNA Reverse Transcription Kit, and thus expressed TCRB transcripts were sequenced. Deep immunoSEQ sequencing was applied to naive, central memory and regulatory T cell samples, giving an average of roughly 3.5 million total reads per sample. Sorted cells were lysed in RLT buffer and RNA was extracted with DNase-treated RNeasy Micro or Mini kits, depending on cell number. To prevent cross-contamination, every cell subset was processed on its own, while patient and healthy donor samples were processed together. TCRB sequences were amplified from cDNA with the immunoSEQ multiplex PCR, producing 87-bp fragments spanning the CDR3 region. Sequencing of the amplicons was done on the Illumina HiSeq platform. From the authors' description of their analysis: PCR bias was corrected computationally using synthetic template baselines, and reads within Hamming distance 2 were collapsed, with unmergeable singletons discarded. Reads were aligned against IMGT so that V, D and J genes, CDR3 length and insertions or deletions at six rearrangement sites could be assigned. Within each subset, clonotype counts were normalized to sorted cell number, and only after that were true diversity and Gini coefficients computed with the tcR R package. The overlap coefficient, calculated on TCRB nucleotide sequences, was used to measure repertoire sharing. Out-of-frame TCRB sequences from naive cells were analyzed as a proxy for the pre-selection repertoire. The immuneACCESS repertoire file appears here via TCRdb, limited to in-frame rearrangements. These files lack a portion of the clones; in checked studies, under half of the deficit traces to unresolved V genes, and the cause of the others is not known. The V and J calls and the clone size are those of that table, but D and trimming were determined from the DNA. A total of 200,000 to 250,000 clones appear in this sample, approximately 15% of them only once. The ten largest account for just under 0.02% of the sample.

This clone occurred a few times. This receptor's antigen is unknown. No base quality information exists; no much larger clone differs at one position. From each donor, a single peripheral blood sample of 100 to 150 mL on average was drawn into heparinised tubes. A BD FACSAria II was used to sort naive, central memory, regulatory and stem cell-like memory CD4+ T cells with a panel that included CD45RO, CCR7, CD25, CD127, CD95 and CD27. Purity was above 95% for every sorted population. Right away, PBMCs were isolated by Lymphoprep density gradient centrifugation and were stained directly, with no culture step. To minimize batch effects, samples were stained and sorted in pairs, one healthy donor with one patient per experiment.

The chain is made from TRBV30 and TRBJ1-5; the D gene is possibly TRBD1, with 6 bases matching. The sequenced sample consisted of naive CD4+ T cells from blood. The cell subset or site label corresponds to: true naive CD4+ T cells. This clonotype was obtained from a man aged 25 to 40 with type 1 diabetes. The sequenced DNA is TGTGCCTGGAGCGGACAGCTAAATCAGCCCCAGCATTTT. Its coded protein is CAWSGQLNQPQHF.